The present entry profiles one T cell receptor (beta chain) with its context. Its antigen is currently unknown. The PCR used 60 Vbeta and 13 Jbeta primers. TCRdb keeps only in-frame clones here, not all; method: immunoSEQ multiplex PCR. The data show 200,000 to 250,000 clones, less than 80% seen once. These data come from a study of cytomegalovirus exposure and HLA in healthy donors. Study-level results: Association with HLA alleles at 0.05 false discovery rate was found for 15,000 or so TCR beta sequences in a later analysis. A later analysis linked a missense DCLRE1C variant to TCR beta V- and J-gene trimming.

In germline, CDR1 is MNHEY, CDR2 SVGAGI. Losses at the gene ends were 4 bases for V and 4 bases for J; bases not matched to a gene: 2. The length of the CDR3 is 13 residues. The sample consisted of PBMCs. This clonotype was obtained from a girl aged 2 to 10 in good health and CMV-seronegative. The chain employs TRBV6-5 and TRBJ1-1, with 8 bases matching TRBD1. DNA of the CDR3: TGTGCCAGCAGTTCAACAGGGGGCACTGAAGCTTTCTTT. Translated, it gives CASSSTGGTEAFF.